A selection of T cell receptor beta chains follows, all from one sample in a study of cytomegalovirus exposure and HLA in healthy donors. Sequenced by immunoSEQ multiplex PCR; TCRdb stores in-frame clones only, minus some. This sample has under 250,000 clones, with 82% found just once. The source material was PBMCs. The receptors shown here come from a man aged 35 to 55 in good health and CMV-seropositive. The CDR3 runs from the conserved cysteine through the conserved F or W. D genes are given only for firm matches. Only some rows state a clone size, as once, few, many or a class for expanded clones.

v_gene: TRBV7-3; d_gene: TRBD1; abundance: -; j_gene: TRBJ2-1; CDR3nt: TGTGCCAGCAGCCCAGTTGGGGACAGGGGGTCTCGGGCGAACAATGAGCAGTTCTTC; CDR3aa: CASSPVGDRGSRANNEQFF
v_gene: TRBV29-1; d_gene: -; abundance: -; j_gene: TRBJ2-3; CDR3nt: TGCAGCGTTGGGGCACCTGCAGATACGCAGTATTTT; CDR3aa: CSVGAPADTQYF
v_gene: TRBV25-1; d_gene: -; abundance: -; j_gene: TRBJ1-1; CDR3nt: TGTGCCAGCAGTGAGCCGGGACACCCTGGAGCTTTCTTT; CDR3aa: CASSEPGHPGAFF
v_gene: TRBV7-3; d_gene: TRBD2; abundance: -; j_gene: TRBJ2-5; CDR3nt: TGTGCCAGCAGCTTCCTAGCGGGAGGTCCGGAGACCCAGTACTTC; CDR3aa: CASSFLAGGPETQYF
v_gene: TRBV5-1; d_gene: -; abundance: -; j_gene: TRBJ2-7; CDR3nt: TGCGCCAGCAGCTTGGATCCAGCGTCGGTTTACGAGCAGTACTTC; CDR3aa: CASSLDPASVYEQYF
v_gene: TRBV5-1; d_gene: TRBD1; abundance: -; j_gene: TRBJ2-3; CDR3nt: TGCGCCAGCAGCTACACAGGGGTCGGTAGCACAGATACGCAGTATTTT; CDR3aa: CASSYTGVGSTDTQYF
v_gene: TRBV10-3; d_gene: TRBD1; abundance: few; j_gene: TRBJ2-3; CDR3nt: TGTGCCACCGAGACAGGGGGCACAGATACGCAGTATTTT; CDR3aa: CATETGGTDTQYF
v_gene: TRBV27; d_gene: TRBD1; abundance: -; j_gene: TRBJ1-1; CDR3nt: TGTGCCAGCAGTTCCCCGGGACAGGGGGACACTGAAGCTTTCTTT; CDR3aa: CASSSPGQGDTEAFF
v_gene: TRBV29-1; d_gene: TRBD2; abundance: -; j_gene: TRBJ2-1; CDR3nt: TGCAGCGACCCCGCCGGGACTAGCGGGATAAATGAGCAGTTCTTC; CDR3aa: CSDPAGTSGINEQFF
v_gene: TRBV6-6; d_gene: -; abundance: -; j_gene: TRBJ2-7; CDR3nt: TGTGCCAGCAGATTGGACGGGGACTACGAGCAGTACTTC; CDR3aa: CASRLDGDYEQYF
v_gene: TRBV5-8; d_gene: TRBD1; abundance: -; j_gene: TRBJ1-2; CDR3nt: TGTGCCAGCAGCTTTGGGGACAGGGTAGTTTATGGCTACACCTTC; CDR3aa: CASSFGDRVVYGYTF
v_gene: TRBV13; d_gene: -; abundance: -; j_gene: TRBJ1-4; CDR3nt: TGTGCCAGCAGCTTAGGGGGAGGAGGCAGGGCCCTGGAAAAACTGTTTTTT; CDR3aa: CASSLGGGGRALEKLFF
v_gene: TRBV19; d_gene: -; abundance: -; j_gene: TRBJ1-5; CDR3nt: TGTGCCAGTAGTATAACTTCCTATAGCAATCAGCCCCAGCATTTT; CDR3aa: CASSITSYSNQPQHF
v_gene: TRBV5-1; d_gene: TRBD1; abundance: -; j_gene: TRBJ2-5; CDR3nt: TGCGCCAGCAGCTTGGGGGGGGGACAGGGGCGAGGAGAGACCCAGTACTTC; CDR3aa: CASSLGGGQGRGETQYF
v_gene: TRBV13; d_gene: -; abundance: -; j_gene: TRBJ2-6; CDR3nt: TGTGCCAGCAGCTTAGGCAGGGCTGCCTCTGGGGCCAACGTCCTGACTTTC; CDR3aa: CASSLGRAASGANVLTF
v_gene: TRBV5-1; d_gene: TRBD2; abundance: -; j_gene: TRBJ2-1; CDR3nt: TGCGCCAGCAGCTTGAACGGAGAGGGACTAGCGTACAATGAGCAGTTCTTC; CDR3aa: CASSLNGEGLAYNEQFF